What follows describes a single TCR beta chain. A read error may produce the germline difference seen at one junction end. Germline CDR1 reads SGHDT; CDR2 reads YYEEEE. This CDR3 is 16 amino acids long. These data are taken from a study of technical replicates of blood from several donors. Assay used: immunoSEQ multiplex PCR; TCRdb lists only in-frame clones, some missing. Of approximately 80,000 clones in the sample, roughly nine tenths were seen once. The sample consisted of T cells isolated from PBMCs. This sequence was found in a human donor in good health. This chain uses TRBV5-6 with TRBJ1-5; D perhaps matches TRBD1 (5 bases). CDR3 loop: CASSWGKIPSDQPQHF. Here the CDR3 DNA reads TGTGCCAGCAGCTGGGGGAAGATCCCTAGCGATCAGCCCCAGCATTTT.